Listed below are T cell receptor beta chains from one sample, sequenced in a study of blood T cell repertoires in COVID-19. Only in-frame clones appear in the TCRdb table, and some are missing; sequencing was by immunoSEQ multiplex PCR. The profile shows more than 150,000 clones, roughly 80% of them singletons. The sample consisted of peripheral blood. The receptor source for this set is a human donor in a cohort sampled during active COVID-19. CDR3s include the opening cysteine and the closing phenylalanine or tryptophan. Each record gives: J gene, clone size, V gene, D gene, CDR3 DNA, CDR3 protein. D genes are given only for firm matches. Size is omitted from some rows. Given values are once, few, many or a class for expanded clones.

j_gene: TRBJ1-1
abundance: .
v_gene: TRBV18
d_gene: TRBD1
CDR3nt: TGTGCCAGCTCACCAGCGACAGGGGTCCCTGAAGCTTTCTTT
CDR3aa: CASSPATGVPEAFF

j_gene: TRBJ1-4
abundance: .
v_gene: TRBV2
d_gene: .
CDR3nt: TGTGCCAGCAGGTCACAGGTTACTAATGAAAAACTGTTTTTT
CDR3aa: CASRSQVTNEKLFF

j_gene: TRBJ2-7
abundance: .
v_gene: TRBV5-1
d_gene: .
CDR3nt: TGCGCCAGCAGCTTGCAGGAACAGGGAATAGGCGAGCAGTACTTC
CDR3aa: CASSLQEQGIGEQYF

j_gene: TRBJ1-5
abundance: few
v_gene: TRBV5-1
d_gene: .
CDR3nt: TGCGCCAGCAGCTTGGGGCCTACAGATCAGCCCCAGCATTTT
CDR3aa: CASSLGPTDQPQHF

j_gene: TRBJ1-4
abundance: .
v_gene: TRBV6-5
d_gene: .
CDR3nt: TGTGCCAGCAGTTACTCGGACAAGACTAATGAAAAACTGTTTTTT
CDR3aa: CASSYSDKTNEKLFF

j_gene: TRBJ2-7
abundance: .
v_gene: TRBV2
d_gene: .
CDR3nt: TGTGCCAGCAGTGGTATTTCTACGGTCTACGAGCAGTACTTC
CDR3aa: CASSGISTVYEQYF

j_gene: TRBJ2-2
abundance: .
v_gene: TRBV6-1
d_gene: .
CDR3nt: TGTGCCAGCAGTGAACGCCTATCGACCGGGGAGCTGTTTTTT
CDR3aa: CASSERLSTGELFF

j_gene: TRBJ1-2
abundance: once
v_gene: TRBV27
d_gene: TRBD1
CDR3nt: TGTGCCAGCAGTAACGGACAGGGCAATGGCTACACCTTC
CDR3aa: CASSNGQGNGYTF

j_gene: TRBJ1-2
abundance: few
v_gene: TRBV19
d_gene: TRBD1
CDR3nt: TGTGCCAGTAGCTCGACAGGGGAGAGCTATGGCTACACCTTC
CDR3aa: CASSSTGESYGYTF

j_gene: TRBJ1-2
abundance: .
v_gene: TRBV27
d_gene: TRBD1
CDR3nt: TGTGCCAGCAGTTACGGACAGGGAATGGTCTACACCTTC
CDR3aa: CASSYGQGMVYTF

j_gene: TRBJ2-7
abundance: .
v_gene: TRBV4-2
d_gene: TRBD2
CDR3nt: TGTGCCAGCAGCCAAGATCCAACTAGCGGGGGACCCTACGAGCAGTACTTC
CDR3aa: CASSQDPTSGGPYEQYF

j_gene: TRBJ2-2
abundance: .
v_gene: TRBV29-1
d_gene: .
CDR3nt: TGCGTTCCGCAGGTCCACGGGGAGCTGTTTTTT
CDR3aa: CVPQVHGELFF

j_gene: TRBJ1-2
abundance: .
v_gene: TRBV4-1
d_gene: .
CDR3nt: TGCGCCAGCAGCCAAGTTGGGGGGTCCTTGGATGGCTACACCTTC
CDR3aa: CASSQVGGSLDGYTF

j_gene: TRBJ2-7
abundance: .
v_gene: TRBV7-9
d_gene: .
CDR3nt: TGTGCCAGCAGGCGGGCCCCGGGAGAGCAGTACTTC
CDR3aa: CASRRAPGEQYF

j_gene: TRBJ2-7
abundance: .
v_gene: TRBV3-1/TRBV3-2
d_gene: TRBD2
CDR3nt: TGTGCCAGCAGCCCCCAGACTAGCGGGGAATTCTACGAGCAGTACTTC
CDR3aa: CASSPQTSGEFYEQYF

j_gene: TRBJ2-2
abundance: once
v_gene: TRBV7-8
d_gene: .
CDR3nt: TGTGCCAGCAGCTTACTACAGACGAACACCGGGGAGCTGTTTTTT
CDR3aa: CASSLLQTNTGELFF

j_gene: TRBJ1-3
abundance: .
v_gene: TRBV9
d_gene: TRBD1
CDR3nt: TGTGCCAGCAGCGTGGGATGGGGGCGGATACAGGGGCCCTCTGGAAACACCATATATTTT
CDR3aa: CASSVGWGRIQGPSGNTIYF

j_gene: TRBJ2-5
abundance: .
v_gene: TRBV4-2
d_gene: .
CDR3nt: TGTGCCAGCAGCCTCCCGGGGGCTAGCGGCCAAGAGACCCAGTACTTC
CDR3aa: CASSLPGASGQETQYF

j_gene: TRBJ2-7
abundance: .
v_gene: TRBV6-5
d_gene: TRBD1
CDR3nt: TGTGCCAGCAGTTTCCGGGACAGGGGGGGGGAGCAGTACTTC
CDR3aa: CASSFRDRGGEQYF

j_gene: TRBJ2-1
abundance: .
v_gene: TRBV27
d_gene: .
CDR3nt: TGTGCCAGCAGTTCCCGGTACAATGAGCAGTTCTTC
CDR3aa: CASSSRYNEQFF

j_gene: TRBJ2-7
abundance: .
v_gene: TRBV7-8
d_gene: TRBD1
CDR3nt: TGTGCCAGCAGCCCGGCGGGACAGGGAAAAGGTTATTACGAGCAGTACTTC
CDR3aa: CASSPAGQGKGYYEQYF

j_gene: TRBJ1-4
abundance: .
v_gene: TRBV9
d_gene: .
CDR3nt: TGTGCCAGCAGCGTAACCGGGAGGAATGAAAAACTGTTTTTT
CDR3aa: CASSVTGRNEKLFF

j_gene: TRBJ2-1
abundance: .
v_gene: TRBV5-6
d_gene: .
CDR3nt: TGTGCCAGCAGCGGAGCCGGAGGGGGGGTGTACAATGAGCAGTTCTTC
CDR3aa: CASSGAGGGVYNEQFF

j_gene: TRBJ2-1
abundance: .
v_gene: TRBV5-6
d_gene: .
CDR3nt: TGTGCCAGCAGCTTGGGCGGGATCAGCTCCTACAATGAGCAGTTCTTC
CDR3aa: CASSLGGISSYNEQFF

j_gene: TRBJ2-5
abundance: .
v_gene: TRBV5-1
d_gene: .
CDR3nt: TGCGCCAGCAGCTTGGAGTCTGGGGCGGGGGAGACCCAGTACTTC
CDR3aa: CASSLESGAGETQYF

j_gene: TRBJ2-3
abundance: once
v_gene: TRBV7-8
d_gene: TRBD2
CDR3nt: TGTGCCAGCAGCCCAGTAGTGGCGGGGGGCCTTCCCACAGATACGCAGTATTTT
CDR3aa: CASSPVVAGGLPTDTQYF

j_gene: TRBJ2-7
abundance: .
v_gene: TRBV5-1
d_gene: TRBD1
CDR3nt: TGCGCCAGCAGCCCGACAGGGTTGGATTCCTACGAGCAGTACTTC
CDR3aa: CASSPTGLDSYEQYF

j_gene: TRBJ2-5
abundance: .
v_gene: TRBV14
d_gene: TRBD2
CDR3nt: TGTGCCAGCAGCCAAGATTGGAGGTTAGCGGGAGTCGGGGCCCAGTACTTC
CDR3aa: CASSQDWRLAGVGAQYF

j_gene: TRBJ1-6
abundance: .
v_gene: TRBV6-1
d_gene: TRBD1
CDR3nt: TGTGCCAGCAGTGAGACAGGGGGCCCCTATAATTCACCCCTCCACTTT
CDR3aa: CASSETGGPYNSPLHF

j_gene: TRBJ2-7
abundance: .
v_gene: TRBV5-1
d_gene: TRBD2
CDR3nt: TGCGCCAGCCGCGGGACGGGGGGACTCTACGAGCAGTACTTC
CDR3aa: CASRGTGGLYEQYF

j_gene: TRBJ1-4
abundance: .
v_gene: TRBV11-2
d_gene: TRBD1
CDR3nt: TGTGCCAGCAGCTGGACAGGGGGATCTAATGAAAAACTGTTTTTT
CDR3aa: CASSWTGGSNEKLFF

j_gene: TRBJ1-2
abundance: .
v_gene: TRBV7-9
d_gene: .
CDR3nt: TGTGCCAGCAGCTTAGGAGGACACCCCTATGGCTACACCTTC
CDR3aa: CASSLGGHPYGYTF

j_gene: TRBJ2-1
abundance: .
v_gene: TRBV3-1/TRBV3-2
d_gene: .
CDR3nt: TGTGCCAGCAGCCAAGTAGCGGGGACAGGGAATGGGAATGCGCAGTTCTTC
CDR3aa: CASSQVAGTGNGNAQFF

j_gene: TRBJ2-7
abundance: .
v_gene: TRBV10-3
d_gene: .
CDR3nt: TGTGCCATCAGTGGCCTACAGCTTTCCTACGAGCAGTACTTC
CDR3aa: CAISGLQLSYEQYF

j_gene: TRBJ1-5
abundance: .
v_gene: TRBV6-5
d_gene: TRBD1
CDR3nt: TGTGCCAGCAGTTCCTCCGGACAGGGTGAAATACCCCAGCATTTT
CDR3aa: CASSSSGQGEIPQHF

j_gene: TRBJ1-2
abundance: .
v_gene: TRBV10-3
d_gene: .
CDR3nt: TGTGCCATCAGTGCGGCGGAGGAAGGCTACACCTTC
CDR3aa: CAISAAEEGYTF

j_gene: TRBJ2-6
abundance: .
v_gene: TRBV7-9
d_gene: TRBD1
CDR3nt: TGTGCCAGCAGCCACCGGGACAGGGGATTCTCTGGGGCCAACGTCCTGACTTTC
CDR3aa: CASSHRDRGFSGANVLTF

j_gene: TRBJ1-5
abundance: .
v_gene: TRBV7-8
d_gene: TRBD1
CDR3nt: TGTGCCAGCAGCCTGGGACAGGCCAGGACCCAGCATTTT
CDR3aa: CASSLGQARTQHF

j_gene: TRBJ1-6
abundance: .
v_gene: TRBV7-3
d_gene: TRBD1
CDR3nt: TGTGCCAGCAGCTTAGGCGGGACAGGGTCACCCCTCCACTTT
CDR3aa: CASSLGGTGSPLHF

j_gene: TRBJ1-6
abundance: few
v_gene: TRBV6-6
d_gene: TRBD1
CDR3nt: TGTGCCAGCAGACGGACAGGGAGAGGTTCACCCCTCCACTTT
CDR3aa: CASRRTGRGSPLHF

j_gene: TRBJ1-2
abundance: .
v_gene: TRBV5-1
d_gene: TRBD1
CDR3nt: TGCGCCAGCAGCTTCGCCCGGGACAGGGGGAATGAGGGCTACACCTTC
CDR3aa: CASSFARDRGNEGYTF

j_gene: TRBJ2-3
abundance: .
v_gene: TRBV9
d_gene: .
CDR3nt: TGTGCCAGCACCCCCCTAGGAGGGGGCATCTCAGATACGCAGTATTTT
CDR3aa: CASTPLGGGISDTQYF

j_gene: TRBJ1-2
abundance: .
v_gene: TRBV2
d_gene: .
CDR3nt: TGTGCCAGCGGAGGGGGGGATGGCTACACCTTC
CDR3aa: CASGGGDGYTF

j_gene: TRBJ1-5
abundance: .
v_gene: TRBV12-3/TRBV12-4
d_gene: .
CDR3nt: TGTGCCAGCAGCCAAACTAATCAGCCCCAGCATTTT
CDR3aa: CASSQTNQPQHF

j_gene: TRBJ2-5
abundance: .
v_gene: TRBV4-1
d_gene: .
CDR3nt: TGCGCCAGCAGCCAAGATAACGGGAACCAAGAGACCCAGTACTTC
CDR3aa: CASSQDNGNQETQYF

j_gene: TRBJ2-3
abundance: few
v_gene: TRBV5-6
d_gene: TRBD2
CDR3nt: TGTGCCAGCAGCCCTAGCGGGGGATCTAGCACAGATACGCAGTATTTT
CDR3aa: CASSPSGGSSTDTQYF

j_gene: TRBJ1-2
abundance: .
v_gene: TRBV19
d_gene: .
CDR3nt: TGTGCCAGTAGTCCCCGGGAGGGTGACTATGGCTACACCTTC
CDR3aa: CASSPREGDYGYTF

j_gene: TRBJ2-2
abundance: .
v_gene: TRBV7-6
d_gene: TRBD2
CDR3nt: TGTGCCAGCAGCTTAGTCCCAGCGGGGCGCACCGGGGAGCTGTTTTTT
CDR3aa: CASSLVPAGRTGELFF

j_gene: TRBJ1-5
abundance: .
v_gene: TRBV10-2
d_gene: .
CDR3nt: TGCGCCAGCAGTGAGGGAGATTGGTGGCCCCAGCATTTT
CDR3aa: CASSEGDWWPQHF

j_gene: TRBJ1-6
abundance: .
v_gene: TRBV3-1/TRBV3-2
d_gene: TRBD1
CDR3nt: TGTGCCAGCAACCTCGACAGGGTAAGATCACCCCTCCACTTT
CDR3aa: CASNLDRVRSPLHF

j_gene: TRBJ1-1
abundance: .
v_gene: TRBV11-2
d_gene: .
CDR3nt: TGTGCCAGCAGCTTAGACATGAACACTGAAGCTTTCTTT
CDR3aa: CASSLDMNTEAFF